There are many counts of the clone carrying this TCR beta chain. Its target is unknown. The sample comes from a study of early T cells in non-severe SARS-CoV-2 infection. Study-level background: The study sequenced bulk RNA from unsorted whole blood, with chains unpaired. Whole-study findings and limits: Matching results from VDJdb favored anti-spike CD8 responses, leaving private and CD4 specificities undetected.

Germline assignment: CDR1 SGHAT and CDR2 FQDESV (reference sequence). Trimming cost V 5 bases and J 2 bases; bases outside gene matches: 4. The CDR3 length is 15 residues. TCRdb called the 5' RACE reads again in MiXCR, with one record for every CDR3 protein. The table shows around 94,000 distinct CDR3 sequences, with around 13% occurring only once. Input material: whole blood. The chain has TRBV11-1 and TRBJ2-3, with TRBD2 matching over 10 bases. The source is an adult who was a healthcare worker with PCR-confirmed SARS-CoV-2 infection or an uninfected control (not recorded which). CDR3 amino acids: CASSPGTSDTDTQYF. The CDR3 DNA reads TGTGCCAGCAGCCCCGGGACTAGCGACACAGATACGCAGTATTTT. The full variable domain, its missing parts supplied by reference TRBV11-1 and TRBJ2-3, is EAEVAQSPRYKITEKSQAVAFWCDPISGHATLYWYRQILGQGPELLVQFQDESVVDDSQLPKDRFSAERLKGVDSTLKIQPAELGDSAMYLCASSPGTSDTDTQYFGPGTRLTVL.